In its sample, the clone carrying this TCR beta chain is medium-sized. Its antigen is unidentified. This entry belongs to a study of lymphopenia after photon versus proton radiotherapy. TCRdb's copy holds only in-frame clones and misses some; the assay was immunoSEQ multiplex PCR. The repertoire includes over 35,000 clones, about 82% of them detected once, and about a tenth sits in the top ten. Broader study findings: Relative stability marked proton patients; photon patients lost diversity and naive cells. After lymphocyte nadir, photon-treated repertoires showed oligoclonal expansion, especially CD8+ Temra.

The CDR3 loop spans 11 amino acids. Trimming took off 7 bases at V and 5 bases at J, with 8 bases between the two ends. From germline, CDR1 is MDHEN and CDR2 SYDVKM. The sequencing used peripheral blood, collected from a patient treated with proton-based radiotherapy. The origin of this receptor is a woman aged 70-85 years with pancreatic cancer. Some clones in this sample may be carry-over from other donors' samples. J is TRBJ1-2 and V is TRBV28; possible D gene TRBD1, 6 bases. The CDR3 loop is CASKQGYGYTF. CDR3 in DNA: TGTGCCAGCAAACAGGGTTATGGCTACACCTTC.